A selection of T cell receptor beta chains follows, all from one sample in a study of identical twins. TCRdb reanalysed the 5' RACE reads using MiXCR and keeps one entry per CDR3 protein. Counted here are more than 400,000 distinct CDR3 sequences, about 16% occurring once; the ten biggest clones make up 0.44%. This sample also appeared in a second study, on yellow fever vaccine responses in identical twins.

Sequencing input: CD4+ T cells sorted from blood. The receptors come from a woman between 18 and 29 years old in good health. Each CDR3 is given with its conserved first and last residue. D genes are given only for firm matches. Size tells how often a clone was seen (once, few, many) or the class of an expanded clone, and some rows leave it out.

clone_size	v_call	j_call	d_call	cdr3_nt	cdr3_aa
many	TRBV5-1	TRBJ1-4	TRBD1	TGCGCCAGCAGCTTGGGGGGACAGGTTCAAGAAAAACTGTTTTTT	CASSLGGQVQEKLFF
NA	TRBV28	TRBJ2-3	TRBD2	TGTGCCAGCAATGGGGCGGGGGGAAACACAGATACGCAGTATTTT	CASNGAGGNTDTQYF
few	TRBV27	TRBJ2-7	NA	TGTGCCAGCAGCCCAGGGGGGATCTCCTACGAGCAGTACTTC	CASSPGGISYEQYF
few	TRBV5-1	TRBJ1-1	TRBD1	TGCGCCAGCAGCGATCCGTACAGGGGTCCCGTTGAAGCTTTCTTT	CASSDPYRGPVEAFF
NA	TRBV6-1	TRBJ1-6	NA	TGTGCCAGCAGTGGACGGAATTCACCCCTCCACTTT	CASSGRNSPLHF
few	TRBV27	TRBJ2-5	NA	TGTGCCAGCAGTCCAAGTGCATCCCTTAGTGTGACCCAGTACTTC	CASSPSASLSVTQYF
few	TRBV2	TRBJ1-3	NA	TGTGCCAGCAGTGAAACCCACTCTGGAAACACCATATATTTT	CASSETHSGNTIYF
many	TRBV6-5	TRBJ1-2	NA	TGTGCCAGCAGTTACCGGCCAGGAACTAACTATGGCTACACCTTC	CASSYRPGTNYGYTF
few	TRBV28	TRBJ2-7	TRBD1	TGTGCCAGCAGCCCCTCCGGACAGGGAAGGGCCGAGCAGTACTTC	CASSPSGQGRAEQYF
many	TRBV29-1	TRBJ2-1	NA	TGCAGCGTTCCCACCCCCCCGGGCGCCTACAATGAGCAGTTCTTC	CSVPTPPGAYNEQFF
few	TRBV2	TRBJ2-2	TRBD1	TGTGCCAGCAGGACAGGGTATCTCTCGGGCACCGGGGAGCTGTTTTTT	CASRTGYLSGTGELFF
NA	TRBV20-1	TRBJ1-4	NA	TGCAGTGCGCAGGGGAATGAAAAACTGTTTTTT	CSAQGNEKLFF
few	TRBV7-9	TRBJ2-1	TRBD2	TGTGCCAGCAGCTTACTGCTAGCGGGAGGGCTTGAGCAGTTCTTC	CASSLLLAGGLEQFF
few	TRBV20-1	TRBJ1-1	NA	TGCAGTGCTAGAGAATCCCGGGGGCAGCGCACTGAAGCTTTCTTT	CSARESRGQRTEAFF
many	TRBV7-9	TRBJ2-5	NA	TGTGCCAGCAGCAGACAGGGAGGGGAGACCCAGTACTTC	CASSRQGGETQYF
many	TRBV12-3/TRBV12-4	TRBJ2-1	TRBD2	TGTGCCAGCAGTCCCCCTTTAGGTCTAGCGGGAAGCTCCTACAATGAGCAGTTCTTC	CASSPPLGLAGSSYNEQFF
few	TRBV20-1	TRBJ2-6	TRBD1	TGCAGTGCTAGTGGGACAGGGAACGGGGCCAACGTCCTGACTTTC	CSASGTGNGANVLTF
many	TRBV12-3/TRBV12-4	TRBJ2-5	NA	TGTGCCAGCAGTCTCGGGACGGCTCAACAGACCCAGTACTTC	CASSLGTAQQTQYF
NA	TRBV6-1	TRBJ2-3	TRBD2	TGTGCCACCGCTAGCGGGGGGGCAGGGGCAGATACGCAGTATTTT	CATASGGAGADTQYF
many	TRBV12-3/TRBV12-4	TRBJ1-1	NA	TGTGCCAGCAAGCGGCGGGCGAACACTGAAGCTTTCTTT	CASKRRANTEAFF
many	TRBV4-1	TRBJ2-1	NA	TGCGCCAGCAGCCAAGTAGAGAGGGGTTCGGGGTACAATGAGCAGTTCTTC	CASSQVERGSGYNEQFF
once	TRBV20-1	TRBJ2-5	NA	TGCAGTGCTAGAGTGGCCCTTGGGGAGACCCAGTACTTC	CSARVALGETQYF
few	TRBV12-3/TRBV12-4	TRBJ2-7	NA	TGTGCCAGCAGTTGGGGTGCCCCTTTGTACGAGCAGTACTTC	CASSWGAPLYEQYF
many	TRBV5-1	TRBJ1-1	NA	TGCGCCAGCAGCTTGGGGCAAGTTATGAACACTGAAGCTTTCTTT	CASSLGQVMNTEAFF
few	TRBV7-9	TRBJ2-5	TRBD2	TGTGCCAGCAGCTTTCAGCTACTAGCGGGGCAAGAGACCCAGTACTTC	CASSFQLLAGQETQYF
few	TRBV2	TRBJ2-4	NA	TGTGCCAGCAGTGTTGATGGGCCTCTAGGTGCCAAAAACATTCAGTACTTC	CASSVDGPLGAKNIQYF
few	TRBV7-3	TRBJ2-3	TRBD2	TGTGCCAGCAGCAAATCCGGGACTACCTTTAGCACAGATACGCAGTATTTT	CASSKSGTTFSTDTQYF
NA	TRBV12-3/TRBV12-4	TRBJ2-7	NA	TGTGCCAGCAGTACCACGACTAGCTACGAGCAGTACTTC	CASSTTTSYEQYF
few	TRBV19	TRBJ2-3	NA	TGTGCCACCGTGGACTACAAAACAGATACGCAGTATTTT	CATVDYKTDTQYF
NA	TRBV27	TRBJ1-1	NA	TGTGCCAGCAGTTTATACGGAGTTGCGGCTGAAGCTTTCTTT	CASSLYGVAAEAFF
NA	TRBV20-1	TRBJ2-2	NA	TGCAGTGCTAGACAGAACGCGAACACCGGGGAGCTGTTTTTT	CSARQNANTGELFF
few	TRBV5-1	TRBJ1-1	NA	TGCGCCAGCAGGGCGGGGGTGATACTGGGCACTGAAGCTTTCTTT	CASRAGVILGTEAFF
NA	TRBV12-3/TRBV12-4	TRBJ2-1	TRBD2	TGTGCCTCTTCAAGAGGGCGGGAGGAACGGGGTGAGCAGTTCTTC	CASSRGREERGEQFF
NA	TRBV24-1	TRBJ2-2	NA	TGTGCCACCACAGGGCCCACCGGGGAGCTGTTTTTT	CATTGPTGELFF
NA	TRBV5-1	TRBJ2-3	TRBD2	TGCGCCAGCAGACGTGCGCAACTAGCGGTCTTAGTAGATACGCAGTATTTT	CASRRAQLAVLVDTQYF
NA	TRBV20-1	TRBJ2-1	TRBD2	TGCAGTGCCCTGCTGGAGCGGGGGGGTCTATATGAGCAGTTCTTC	CSALLERGGLYEQFF
few	TRBV5-6	TRBJ1-1	TRBD1	TGTGCCAGCAGCTTCCCCCTAAAAGAGGGACAGCATTTGAACACTGAAGCTTTCTTT	CASSFPLKEGQHLNTEAFF
NA	TRBV6-1	TRBJ2-5	NA	TGTGCCAGCAGTCCTCCGACAGATACCCAAGAGACCCAGTACTTC	CASSPPTDTQETQYF
NA	TRBV3-1	TRBJ2-1	NA	TGTGCCAGCAGCCAAGTGCACAATGAGCAGTTCTTC	CASSQVHNEQFF